This T cell receptor beta chain stems from a study of Graves' ophthalmopathy and Graves' hyperthyroidism. Study results and caveats: Blood also held most thyroid clonotypes expanded above 0.001 frequency.

There are many counts of this clonotype. No antigen is known for it. The study recruited hyperthyroidism patients aged 18 to 65 who were newly diagnosed, under 2 months' duration. For repertoire sequencing, the TCR beta CDR3 regions were amplified from RNA transcripts. Following a first-round RT-PCR that used HTBI primers, a second-round multiplex PCR was carried out. From the multiplex PCR reads, TCRdb called clonotypes with MiXCR, one entry per CDR3 protein. The sample holds under 800,000 distinct CDR3 sequences, about 20% seen once. CDR3 size: 15 residues. Germline loops: CDR1 MNHEY, CDR2 SVGAGI. The ends were cut back, 4 bases at V and 5 bases at J, with 15 bases in the middle.

The chain is built from TRBV6-5 and TRBJ1-5; TRBD1 might be the D (5 bases). The specimen was peripheral blood. The TCR sequence derives from a woman in her late teens or twenties with stable Graves' hyperthyroidism. Some clones in this sample may be carry-over from other donors' samples. The CDR3 is CASSSVRGAYQPQHF. The CDR3 nucleotides are TGTGCCAGCAGTTCCGTTAGGGGAGCTTATCAGCCCCAGCATTTT.